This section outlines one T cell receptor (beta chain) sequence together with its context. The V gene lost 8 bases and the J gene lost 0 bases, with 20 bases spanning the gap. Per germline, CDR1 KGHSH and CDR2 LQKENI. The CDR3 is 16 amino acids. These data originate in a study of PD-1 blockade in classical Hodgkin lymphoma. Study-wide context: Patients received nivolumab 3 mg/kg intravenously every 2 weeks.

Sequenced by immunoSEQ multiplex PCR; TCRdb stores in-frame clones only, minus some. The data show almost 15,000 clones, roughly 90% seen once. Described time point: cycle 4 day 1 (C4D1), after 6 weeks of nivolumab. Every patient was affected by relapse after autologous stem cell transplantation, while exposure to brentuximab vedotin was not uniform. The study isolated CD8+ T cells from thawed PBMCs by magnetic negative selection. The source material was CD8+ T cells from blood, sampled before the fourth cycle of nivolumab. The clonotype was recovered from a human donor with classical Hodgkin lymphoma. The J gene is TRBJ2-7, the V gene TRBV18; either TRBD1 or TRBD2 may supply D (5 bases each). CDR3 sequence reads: CASRTLPGTNSYEQYF. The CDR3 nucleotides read TGTGCCAGCAGGACCCTACCCGGGACCAACTCCTACGAGCAGTACTTC.